This TCR beta chain was identified during a study of shared clonotypes between healthy human individuals. Study-wide context: Used for every donor were three CD4 naive, three CD4 memory, two CD8 naive and one CD8 memory plate. Findings and limits, study-wide: Naive subsets typically showed greater estimated richness than memory subsets. Among donors, the sharing of clonotypes was expected to be influenced by sequencing depth. Clonotypes not shared had lower generation probabilities than those common to all four donors.

The CDR3 contains 15 residues. Germline values: CDR1 KGHSH, CDR2 LQKENI. The V and J ends lost 5 bases and 1 base respectively, with 14 bases between them. Generated by immunoSEQ multiplex PCR, the TCRdb table keeps only in-frame clones and is missing some. The sample consists of approximately 840,000 clones, approximately 96% of them appearing once. As for this clone: Its target is unknown.

It was CD45RO-negative cells, positively selected for CCR7, that made up naive CD8 cells, with terminally differentiated effector memory CD45RA+ cells excluded. This receptor was taken from a man aged 30 to 39 in good health. The chain has TRBV18 and TRBJ1-1, with D possibly being TRBD1 (6 bases). The sample was naive CD8+ T cells sorted from blood. The CDR3 is CASSSAETGNTEAFF. The CDR3 DNA follows: TGTGCCAGCTCATCAGCCGAGACAGGGAACACTGAAGCTTTCTTT.